These T cell receptor beta chains were read from a single sample in a study of cytomegalovirus exposure and HLA in healthy donors. The assay was immunoSEQ multiplex PCR, and TCRdb's table has in-frame clones only and misses some. Of hundreds of thousands of clones in the sample, about 90% were seen once. Sequences were obtained from PBMCs. The source of these receptors is a woman aged 18-30 years in good health and CMV-seronegative. CDR3s leave out the opening cysteine and the closing phenylalanine or tryptophan.

V gene	J gene	CDR3 protein
TRBV6-1	TRBJ2-7	ASSEENGYEQY
TRBV6-1	TRBJ2-3	ASSEASGETDTQY
TRBV7-9	TRBJ1-1	ASSGQGNTEAF
TRBV4-1	TRBJ1-1	ASSQADREATEAF
TRBV2	TRBJ2-7	ASSGNWGGDEQY
TRBV21-1	TRBJ2-4	ASNYGSLANKNIQY
TRBV27	TRBJ2-7	ASSLAGELPYEQY
TRBV5-4	TRBJ2-1	ASSLGLAGYNEQF
TRBV5-6	TRBJ2-5	ASSLWSDRWETQY
TRBV9	TRBJ1-1	ASSPSGQGAQ
TRBV30	TRBJ2-5	AWEAGVETQY
TRBV6-5	TRBJ2-3	ATYSTDTQY
TRBV9	TRBJ2-3	ASSVASGHSTDTQY
TRBV20-1	TRBJ1-1	SARDRGEAF
TRBV2	TRBJ1-1	ASSDYRGLTAF
TRBV10-3	TRBJ2-2	AISEQGTSGGQGELF
TRBV15	TRBJ1-1	ATSRDRAGWTEAF
TRBV27	TRBJ2-1	ASSPPTGYNEQF
TRBV27	TRBJ2-5	ASSSRLARPQETQY
TRBV7-9	TRBJ1-2	ASSWDRGNGYT
TRBV5-6	TRBJ2-1	ASSYGGGGPINEQF
TRBV13	TRBJ2-2	ASSLMFSRGRTGELF